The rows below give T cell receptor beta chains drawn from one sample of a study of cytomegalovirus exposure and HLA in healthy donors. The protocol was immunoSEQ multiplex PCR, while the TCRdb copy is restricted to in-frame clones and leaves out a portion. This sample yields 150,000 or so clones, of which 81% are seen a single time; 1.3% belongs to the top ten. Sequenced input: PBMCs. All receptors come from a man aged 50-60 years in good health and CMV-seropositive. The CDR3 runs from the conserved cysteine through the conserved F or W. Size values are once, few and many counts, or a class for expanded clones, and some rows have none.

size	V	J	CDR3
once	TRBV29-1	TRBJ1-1	CSPGRPGEAFF
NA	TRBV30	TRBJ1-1	CAWSYNTEAFF
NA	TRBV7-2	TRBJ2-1	CASSHTRPGNEQFF
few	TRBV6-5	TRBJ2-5	CASSYTQRGRGETQYF
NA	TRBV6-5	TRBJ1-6	CASTLGGNSPLHF
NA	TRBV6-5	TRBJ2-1	CASSPGTSVYNEQFF
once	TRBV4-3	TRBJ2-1	CASSQDLRGLAYNEQFF
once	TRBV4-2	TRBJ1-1	CASSPRQGSTEAFF
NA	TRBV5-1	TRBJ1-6	CASSSGQGLDSPLHF
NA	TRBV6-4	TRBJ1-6	CASSDSTGGSPLHF
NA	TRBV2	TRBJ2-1	CASAARGLGDEQFF
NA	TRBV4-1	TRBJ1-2	CASSQGQGVKFLTF
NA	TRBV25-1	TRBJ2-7	CASSANRESTFPGYEQYF
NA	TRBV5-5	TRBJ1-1	CASSLRGTFNTEAFF
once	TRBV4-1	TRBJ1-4	CASSLGFEVNEKLFF
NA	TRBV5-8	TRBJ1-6	CASSPTGGRRNSPLHF
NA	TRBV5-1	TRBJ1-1	CASSFGGDILEAFF
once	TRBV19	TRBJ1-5	CATRTGIQPQHF
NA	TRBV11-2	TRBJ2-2	CASSLDQDRVITGELFF
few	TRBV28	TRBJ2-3	CASSSPGLAGADTQYF
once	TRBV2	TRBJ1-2	CASSEGTASYGYTF
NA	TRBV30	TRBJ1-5	CAWSSQNNQPQHF
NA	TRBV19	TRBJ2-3	CASSIGGTIDTQYF
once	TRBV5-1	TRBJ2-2	CASSLVAVGSGELFF
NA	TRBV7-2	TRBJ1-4	CASSLANEKLFF
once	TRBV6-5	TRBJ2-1	CASNPLAGGDNEQFF
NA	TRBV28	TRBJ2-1	CASSLWAGGPYNEQFF
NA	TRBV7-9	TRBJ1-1	CASSLLTGGAETEAFF
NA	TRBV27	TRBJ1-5	CASSLTGGINQPQHF
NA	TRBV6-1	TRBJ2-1	CASSESPSLNEQFF
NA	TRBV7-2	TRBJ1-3	CASSRAAGFGNTIYF
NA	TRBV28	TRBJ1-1	CASNQLNEDTEAFF
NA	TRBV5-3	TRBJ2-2	CARSFVRDNTGELFF
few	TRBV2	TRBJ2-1	CASSVQGSYNEQFF
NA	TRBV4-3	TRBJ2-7	CASSPLGASRYEQYF
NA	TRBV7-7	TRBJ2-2	CASSPGTGVTGELFF
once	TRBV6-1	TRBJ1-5	CASRGYSNQPQHF
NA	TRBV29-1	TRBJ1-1	CSVKGGGEAFF
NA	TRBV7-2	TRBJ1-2	CASSLAGHNGYTF
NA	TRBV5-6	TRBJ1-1	CASSLQPTALQNTEAFF
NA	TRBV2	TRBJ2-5	CASSGDRVETQYF
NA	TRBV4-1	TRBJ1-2	CASSKSEGAPGGYTF
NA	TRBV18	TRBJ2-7	CASSPRQASGSEQYF
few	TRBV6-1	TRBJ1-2	CASREAGTGLGYTF
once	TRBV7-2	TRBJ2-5	CASSLEAGSFWTQYF
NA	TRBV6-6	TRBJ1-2	CASSYSLSANYGYTF
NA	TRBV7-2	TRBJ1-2	CASSPGGGNYGYTF
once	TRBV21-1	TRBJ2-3	CASSKLLALLTDTQYF
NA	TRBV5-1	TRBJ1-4	CASSLQGGNEKLFF
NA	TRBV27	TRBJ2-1	CASSLLASGSYNEQFF